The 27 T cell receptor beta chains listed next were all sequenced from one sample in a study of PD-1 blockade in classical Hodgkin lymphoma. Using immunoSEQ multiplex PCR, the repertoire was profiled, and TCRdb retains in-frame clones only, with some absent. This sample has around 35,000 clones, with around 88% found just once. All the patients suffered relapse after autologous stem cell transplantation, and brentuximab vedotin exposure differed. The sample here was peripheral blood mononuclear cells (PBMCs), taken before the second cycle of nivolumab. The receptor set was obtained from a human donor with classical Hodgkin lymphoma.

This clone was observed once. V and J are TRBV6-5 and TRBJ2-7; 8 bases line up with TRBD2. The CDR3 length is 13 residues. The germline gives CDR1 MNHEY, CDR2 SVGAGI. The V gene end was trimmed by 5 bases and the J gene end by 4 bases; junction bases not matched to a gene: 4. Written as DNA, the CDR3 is TGTGCCAGCAGTCCCCGGGGGGGTTACGAGCAGTACTTC. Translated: CASSPRGGYEQYF.

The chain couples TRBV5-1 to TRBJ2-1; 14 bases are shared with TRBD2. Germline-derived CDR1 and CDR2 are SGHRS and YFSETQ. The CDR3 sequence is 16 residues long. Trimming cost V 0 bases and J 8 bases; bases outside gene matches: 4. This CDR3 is CASSLVGTSGRDEQFF. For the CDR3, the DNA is TGCGCCAGCAGCTTGGTGGGGACTAGCGGGAGAGATGAGCAGTTCTTC.

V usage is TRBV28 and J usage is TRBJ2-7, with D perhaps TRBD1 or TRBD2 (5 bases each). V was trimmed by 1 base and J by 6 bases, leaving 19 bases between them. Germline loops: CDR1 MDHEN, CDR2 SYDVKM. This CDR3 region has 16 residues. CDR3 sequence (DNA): TGTGCCAGCAGTTTATACGGGGCAAGGGGCTTGGGCGAGCAGTACTTC. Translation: CASSLYGARGLGEQYF.

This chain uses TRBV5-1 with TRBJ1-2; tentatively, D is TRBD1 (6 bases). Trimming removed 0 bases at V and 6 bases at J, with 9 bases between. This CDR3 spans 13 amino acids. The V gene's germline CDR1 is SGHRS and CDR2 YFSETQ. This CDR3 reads CASSLAGVDGYTF. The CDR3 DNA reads TGCGCCAGCAGCTTGGCAGGGGTCGATGGCTACACCTTC.

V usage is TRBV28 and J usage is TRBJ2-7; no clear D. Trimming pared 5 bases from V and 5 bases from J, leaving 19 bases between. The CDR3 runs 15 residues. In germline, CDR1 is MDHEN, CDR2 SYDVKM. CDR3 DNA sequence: TGTGCCAGCAGTCCTCCCAATGGGTGGGTCCACGAGCAGTACTTC. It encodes CASSPPNGWVHEQYF.

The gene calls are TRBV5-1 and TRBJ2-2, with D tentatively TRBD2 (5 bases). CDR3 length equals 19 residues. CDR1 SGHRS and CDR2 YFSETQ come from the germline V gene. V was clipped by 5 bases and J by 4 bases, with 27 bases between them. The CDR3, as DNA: TGCGCCAGCAGTAGCTCATCCTCTGGTTCATCGGAGGTCACCGGGGAGCTGTTTTTT. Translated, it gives CASSSSSSGSSEVTGELFF.

The CDR3 sequence is CASSPGTASNEKLFF. Written as DNA, the CDR3 is TGTGCCAGCTCACCAGGGACCGCCTCGAATGAAAAACTGTTTTTT. V usage is TRBV18 and J usage is TRBJ1-4, with D tentatively TRBD1 (5 bases). V lost 2 bases, J lost 5 bases, and 12 bases lay in between. The CDR3 loop spans 15 amino acids. Germline loops: CDR1 KGHSH, CDR2 LQKENI. The whole variable domain, remainder taken from reference TRBV18 and TRBJ1-4, is NAGVMQNPRHLVRRRGQEARLRCSPMKGHSHVYWYRQLPEEGLKFMVYLQKENIIDESGMPKERFSAEFPKEGPSILRIQQVVRGDSAAYFCASSPGTASNEKLFFGSGTQLSVL.

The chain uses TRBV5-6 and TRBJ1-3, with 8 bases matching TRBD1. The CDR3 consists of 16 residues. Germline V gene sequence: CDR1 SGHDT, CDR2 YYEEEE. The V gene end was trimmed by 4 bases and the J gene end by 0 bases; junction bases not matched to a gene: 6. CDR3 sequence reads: CASSPDRAYSGNTIYF. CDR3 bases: TGTGCCAGCAGCCCGGACAGGGCCTACTCTGGAAACACCATATATTTT. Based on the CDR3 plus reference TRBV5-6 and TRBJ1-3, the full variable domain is DAGVTQSPTHLIKTRGQQVTLRCSPKSGHDTVSWYQQALGQGPQFIFQYYEEEERQRGNFPDRFSGHQFPNYSSELNVNALLLGDSALYLCASSPDRAYSGNTIYFGEGSWLTVV.

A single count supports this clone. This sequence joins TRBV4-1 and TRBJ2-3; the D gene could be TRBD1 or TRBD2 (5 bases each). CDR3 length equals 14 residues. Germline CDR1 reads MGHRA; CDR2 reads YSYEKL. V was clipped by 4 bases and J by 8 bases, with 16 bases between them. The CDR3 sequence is CASSPGPPRATQYF. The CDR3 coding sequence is TGCGCCAGCAGCCCGGGACCGCCCCGGGCTACGCAGTATTTT.

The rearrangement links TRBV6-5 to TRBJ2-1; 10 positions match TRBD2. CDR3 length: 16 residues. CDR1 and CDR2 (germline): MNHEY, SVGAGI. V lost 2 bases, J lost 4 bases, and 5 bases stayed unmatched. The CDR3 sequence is CASSYLAGVRYNEQFF. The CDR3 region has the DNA TGTGCCAGCAGTTACCTAGCGGGAGTTAGGTACAATGAGCAGTTCTTC.

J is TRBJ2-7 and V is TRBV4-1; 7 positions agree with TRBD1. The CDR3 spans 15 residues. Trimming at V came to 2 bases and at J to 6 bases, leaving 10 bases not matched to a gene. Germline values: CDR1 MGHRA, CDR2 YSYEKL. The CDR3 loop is CASSQYRGTALEQYF. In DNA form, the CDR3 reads TGCGCCAGCAGCCAATACCGTGGGACAGCGCTCGAGCAGTACTTC.

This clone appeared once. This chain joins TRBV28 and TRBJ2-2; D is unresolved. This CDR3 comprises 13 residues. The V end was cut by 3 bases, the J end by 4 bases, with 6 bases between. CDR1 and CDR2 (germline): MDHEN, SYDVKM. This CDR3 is CASSFLGTGELFF. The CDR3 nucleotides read TGTGCCAGCAGTTTTTTGGGCACCGGGGAGCTGTTTTTT.

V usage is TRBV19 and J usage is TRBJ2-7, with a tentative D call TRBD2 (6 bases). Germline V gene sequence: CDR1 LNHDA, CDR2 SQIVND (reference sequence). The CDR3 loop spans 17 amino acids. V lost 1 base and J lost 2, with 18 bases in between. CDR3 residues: CASSIGINGGPTYEQYF. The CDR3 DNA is TGTGCCAGTAGTATAGGTATCAACGGGGGACCAACCTACGAGCAGTACTTC.

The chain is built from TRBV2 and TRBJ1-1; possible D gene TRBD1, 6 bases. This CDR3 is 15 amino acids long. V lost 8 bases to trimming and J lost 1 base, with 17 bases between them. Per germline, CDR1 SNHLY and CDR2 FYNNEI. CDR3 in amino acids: CASQGPAQRNTEAFF. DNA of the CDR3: TGTGCCAGCCAGGGGCCGGCCCAGAGGAACACTGAAGCTTTCTTT.

The CDR3 nucleotides read TGTGCCAGCAGTTTAAGCGCCGAGCAGTACTTC. It yields the protein CASSLSAEQYF. The chain is built from TRBV28 and TRBJ2-7; no reliable D call. From germline, CDR1 is MDHEN and CDR2 SYDVKM. Trimming pared 2 bases from V and 6 bases from J, leaving 5 bases between. This CDR3 spans 11 amino acids.

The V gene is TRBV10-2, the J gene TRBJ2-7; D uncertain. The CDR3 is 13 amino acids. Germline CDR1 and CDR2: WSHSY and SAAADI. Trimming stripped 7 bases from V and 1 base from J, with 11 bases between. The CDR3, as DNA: TGCGCCAGCATGGGCAGGCCATCCTACGAGCAGTACTTC. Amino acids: CASMGRPSYEQYF.

DNA of the CDR3: TGTGCCAGTAGTCCCCGACAGGGGGCCGACCCGAGGGTGGCCCAGCATTTT. Its protein product is CASSPRQGADPRVAQHF. This chain uses TRBV19 with TRBJ1-5, with 10 bases that match TRBD1. Germline trimming cut 5 bases from V and 11 bases from J; bases unmatched to any gene: 18. The CDR3 length is 17 residues. CDR1 LNHDA and CDR2 SQIVND come from the germline V gene (reference sequence).

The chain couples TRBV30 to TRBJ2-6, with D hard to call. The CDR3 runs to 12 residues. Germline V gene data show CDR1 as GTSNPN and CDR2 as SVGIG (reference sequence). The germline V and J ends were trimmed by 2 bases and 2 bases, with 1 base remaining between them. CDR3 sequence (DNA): TGTGCCTGGAGTCCTGGGGCCAACGTCCTGACTTTC. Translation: CAWSPGANVLTF.

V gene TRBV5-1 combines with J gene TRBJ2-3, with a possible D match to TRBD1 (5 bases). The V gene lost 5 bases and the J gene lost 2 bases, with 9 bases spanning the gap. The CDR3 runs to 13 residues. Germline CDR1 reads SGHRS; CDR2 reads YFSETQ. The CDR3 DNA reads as TGCGCCAGCAGTCAGGACAACACAGATACGCAGTATTTT. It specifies CASSQDNTDTQYF. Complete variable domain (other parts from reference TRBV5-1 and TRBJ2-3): KAGVTQTPRYLIKTRGQQVTLSCSPISGHRSVSWYQQTPGQGLQFLFEYFSETQRNKGNFPGRFSGRQFSNSRSEMNVSTLELGDSALYLCASSQDNTDTQYFGPGTRLTVL.

The CDR3 here is CASTTVGRDNEQFF. The CDR3 nucleotides are TGTGCCAGTACCACGGTAGGACGAGACAATGAGCAGTTCTTC. This rearrangement joins TRBV19 to TRBJ2-1; D call uncertain. The CDR3 spans 14 residues. Germline assignment: CDR1 LNHDA and CDR2 SQIVND (reference sequence). Trimming shortened V by 7 bases and J by 5 bases, and 15 bases separated the two germline ends.

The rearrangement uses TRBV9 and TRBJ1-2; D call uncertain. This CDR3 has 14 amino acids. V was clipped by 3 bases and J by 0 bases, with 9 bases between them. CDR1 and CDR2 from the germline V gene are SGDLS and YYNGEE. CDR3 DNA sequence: TGTGCCAGCAGCGATGGCAGCGCTAACTATGGCTACACCTTC. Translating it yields CASSDGSANYGYTF.

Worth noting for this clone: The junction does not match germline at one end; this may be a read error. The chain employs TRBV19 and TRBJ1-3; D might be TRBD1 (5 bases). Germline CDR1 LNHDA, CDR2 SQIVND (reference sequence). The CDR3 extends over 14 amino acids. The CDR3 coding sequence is TGTGCCAGTATCCTTACAGGCCCTGGGAACACCATATATTTT. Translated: CASILTGPGNTIYF.

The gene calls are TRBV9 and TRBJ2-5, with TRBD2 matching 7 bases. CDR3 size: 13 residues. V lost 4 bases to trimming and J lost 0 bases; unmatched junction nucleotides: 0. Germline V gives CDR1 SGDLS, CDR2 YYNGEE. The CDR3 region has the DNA TGTGCCAGCAGCCGGGGGGACCAAGAGACCCAGTACTTC. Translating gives CASSRGDQETQYF.

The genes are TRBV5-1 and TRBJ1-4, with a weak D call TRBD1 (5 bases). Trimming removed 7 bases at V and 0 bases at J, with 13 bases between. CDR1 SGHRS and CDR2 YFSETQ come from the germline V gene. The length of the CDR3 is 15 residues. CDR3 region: CASSFQGATNEKLFF. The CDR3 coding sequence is TGCGCCAGCTCTTTCCAGGGCGCAACTAATGAAAAACTGTTTTTT.

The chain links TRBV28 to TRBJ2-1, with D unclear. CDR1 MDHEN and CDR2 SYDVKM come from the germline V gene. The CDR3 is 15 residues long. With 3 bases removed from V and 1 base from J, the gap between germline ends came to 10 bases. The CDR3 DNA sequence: TGTGCCAGCAGTTTCGAATTCAGGTCCTACAATGAGCAGTTCTTC. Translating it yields CASSFEFRSYNEQFF.

DNA of the CDR3: TGTGCCAGTAGTATTCGGCAGAATGAGCAGTTCTTC. It codes for CASSIRQNEQFF. The chain recombines TRBV19 with TRBJ2-1; D unclear. This CDR3 is 12 amino acids long. The V gene's germline CDR1 is LNHDA and CDR2 SQIVND (reference sequence). The germline V and J ends were trimmed by 3 bases and 7 bases, with 7 bases remaining between them.

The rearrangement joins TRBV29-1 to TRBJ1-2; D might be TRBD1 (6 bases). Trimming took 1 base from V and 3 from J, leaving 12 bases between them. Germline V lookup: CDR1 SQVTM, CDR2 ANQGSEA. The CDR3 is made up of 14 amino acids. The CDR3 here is CSVEARGADYGYTF. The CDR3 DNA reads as TGCAGCGTTGAAGCTCGGGGGGCCGACTATGGCTACACCTTC.